The TCR beta chain under discussion was sequenced for a study of T cell repertoires in cytomegalovirus infection (dated by TCRdb to between 2018 and 2021). Context from the whole study: Donor HLA type was relevant to the analysis, as public TCR beta signatures indicated carriage of CMV infection together with the matching HLA type.

The germline V gene (reference sequence) gives CDR1 as MNHNY and CDR2 as SVGAGI. Germline trimming: 5 bases from V, 5 bases from J; junction bases outside gene matches: 6. The CDR3 measures 15 amino acids from cysteine to phenylalanine. Only the CDR3 DNA is retained, 45 bases long and in frame from the first base. On the study overall, not on this receptor specifically: In both this cohort and an independent cohort of some 350 donors, the cumulative frequency of public TCR beta family members distinguished carriers of CMV infection plus the relevant HLA type. The ex vivo response was dominated by HLA-C-restricted CMV-specific TCR beta clonotypes, and the single most frequent clonotype in two of eight donors was supplied by these HLA-C-restricted clonotypes.

Comments on this clonotype: What antigen it recognizes has not been identified. Base qualities are not recorded, but no much larger clone differs from it by a single base.

TCRdb names Illumina HiSeq 1500 as the instrument used. Starting from the raw public reads, TCRdb applied fastp trimming at Q25, assembled clones with MiXCR and retained in-frame beta chains. Each entry merges the rows of one CDR3 protein and shows their most common DNA and genes. Counted in this sample were over 300,000 distinct CDR3 sequences; approximately 9.5% of them appeared once. 3.5% to 4.5% of the sample lies in the top ten. Sequences were obtained from PBMCs. The chain couples TRBV6-6 to TRBJ2-1, with 10 bases matching TRBD2. The receptor was derived from a human donor in good health (CMV status not recorded). Some clones in this sample may be carry-over from other donors' samples. The encoded CDR3 is CASSLSGRAHNEQFF. The DNA is TGTGCCAGCAGTCTGAGCGGGAGGGCCCACAATGAGCAGTTCTTC.